A selection of T cell receptor beta chains follows, all from one sample in a study of beta chain features in type 1 diabetes. Measured with immunoSEQ multiplex PCR; TCRdb has only the in-frame clones, and not every one. Found here are about 160,000 clones, approximately 8.7% of them singletons; the top ten hold roughly 0.7%. Sequencing was done on a sample of central memory CD4+ T cells from blood. The source is a woman in her 30s with type 1 diabetes. The CDR3 runs from the conserved cysteine through the conserved F or W. The D gene is left open where the match is weak. Clone size, where shown, is once, few, many, or a class for clones that have expanded.

d_gene,v_gene,abundance,j_gene,CDR3aa,CDR3nt
NA,TRBV28,few,TRBJ2-5,CASSLGRSGETQYF,TGTGCCAGCAGTTTAGGTCGGTCTGGAGAGACCCAGTACTTC
TRBD1,TRBV5-6,few,TRBJ1-1,CASRTGTGETEAFF,TGTGCCAGCAGGACCGGGACAGGGGAGACTGAAGCTTTCTTT
NA,TRBV28,few,TRBJ1-2,CASSRQDGYTF,TGTGCCAGCAGTCGACAAGATGGCTACACCTTC
NA,TRBV9,NA,TRBJ2-1,CASSVQTQGNEQFF,TGTGCCAGCAGCGTACAGACTCAGGGGAATGAGCAGTTCTTC
TRBD2,TRBV10-3,few,TRBJ2-1,CAISGTSGSSYNEQFF,TGTGCCATCAGTGGAACTAGCGGATCCTCCTACAATGAGCAGTTCTTC
TRBD2,TRBV14,NA,TRBJ2-1,CASSYRLAASNEQFF,TGTGCCAGCAGCTATCGACTAGCGGCCTCCAATGAGCAGTTCTTC
TRBD2,TRBV7-9,NA,TRBJ2-7,CASSPRLGDYSSYEQYF,TGTGCCAGCAGTCCCCGGTTGGGGGACTACAGCTCCTACGAGCAGTACTTC
NA,TRBV6-5,NA,TRBJ1-5,CASSERSSNQPQHF,TGTGCCAGCAGTGAGCGGTCCTCCAATCAGCCCCAGCATTTT
TRBD1,TRBV15,NA,TRBJ1-4,CATKQGAVVEKLFF,TGTGCCACCAAACAGGGGGCTGTTGTTGAAAAACTGTTTTTT
TRBD1,TRBV19,few,TRBJ1-4,CASSKDRAATNEKLFF,TGTGCCAGTAGCAAGGACAGGGCTGCAACTAATGAAAAACTGTTTTTT
TRBD2,TRBV4-1,NA,TRBJ2-5,CASSPTGTSVMKTQYF,TGCGCCAGCAGCCCCACCGGGACTAGCGTTATGAAGACCCAGTACTTC
NA,TRBV7-9,NA,TRBJ1-1,CASSFSTAWAFF,TGTGCCAGCAGCTTTTCCACAGCCTGGGCTTTCTTT
TRBD1,TRBV18,NA,TRBJ1-5,CASSPDRGVNQPQHF,TGTGCCAGCTCACCAGACAGGGGCGTCAATCAGCCCCAGCATTTT
NA,TRBV2,few,TRBJ1-2,CASSVTGQHGYTF,TGTGCCAGCAGTGTAACAGGGCAACATGGCTACACCTTC
TRBD2,TRBV4-2,few,TRBJ2-2,CASSQLLAGHNTGELFF,TGTGCCAGCAGCCAACTTCTAGCGGGGCATAACACCGGGGAGCTGTTTTTT
TRBD1,TRBV18,NA,TRBJ1-1,CASSVRTGMDTEAFF,TGTGCCAGCTCAGTACGGACAGGGATGGACACTGAAGCTTTCTTT
TRBD1,TRBV28,few,TRBJ2-5,CASSAQTGAGETQYF,TGTGCCAGCAGTGCCCAGACAGGGGCGGGAGAGACCCAGTACTTC
TRBD1,TRBV19,few,TRBJ1-5,CAADRGRGQPQHF,TGTGCCGCGGACAGGGGGCGGGGGCAGCCCCAGCATTTT
NA,TRBV7-6,NA,TRBJ2-7,CASSLSSTGSYEQYF,TGTGCCAGCAGCTTATCTAGTACGGGGTCCTACGAGCAGTACTTC
NA,TRBV10-3,NA,TRBJ1-2,CAISESILYGYTF,TGTGCCATCAGTGAGAGCATCCTTTATGGCTACACCTTC
NA,TRBV9,few,TRBJ2-7,CASSEGGGGAYEQYF,TGTGCCAGCAGCGAAGGGGGAGGGGGAGCCTACGAGCAGTACTTC
NA,TRBV6-1,NA,TRBJ1-2,CAIWTEGNYGYTF,TGTGCCATCTGGACAGAGGGAAACTATGGCTACACCTTC
TRBD2,TRBV9,few,TRBJ2-1,CASSPRLAGYNEQFF,TGTGCCAGCAGCCCACGACTAGCGGGTTACAATGAGCAGTTCTTC
NA,TRBV18,few,TRBJ2-4,CASSPPEAVAKNIQYF,TGTGCCAGCTCACCACCGGAAGCGGTAGCCAAAAACATTCAGTACTTC
TRBD2,TRBV29-1,NA,TRBJ2-5,CSVDTWTSGRQETQYF,TGCAGCGTTGACACCTGGACTAGCGGGAGGCAAGAGACCCAGTACTTC
TRBD2,TRBV9,few,TRBJ2-1,CASSVGGGPINEQFF,TGTGCCAGCAGCGTCGGGGGAGGGCCCATTAATGAGCAGTTCTTC
NA,TRBV4-1,few,TRBJ1-1,CASSQPGHQNTEAFF,TGTGCCAGCAGCCAACCGGGACACCAGAACACTGAAGCTTTCTTT